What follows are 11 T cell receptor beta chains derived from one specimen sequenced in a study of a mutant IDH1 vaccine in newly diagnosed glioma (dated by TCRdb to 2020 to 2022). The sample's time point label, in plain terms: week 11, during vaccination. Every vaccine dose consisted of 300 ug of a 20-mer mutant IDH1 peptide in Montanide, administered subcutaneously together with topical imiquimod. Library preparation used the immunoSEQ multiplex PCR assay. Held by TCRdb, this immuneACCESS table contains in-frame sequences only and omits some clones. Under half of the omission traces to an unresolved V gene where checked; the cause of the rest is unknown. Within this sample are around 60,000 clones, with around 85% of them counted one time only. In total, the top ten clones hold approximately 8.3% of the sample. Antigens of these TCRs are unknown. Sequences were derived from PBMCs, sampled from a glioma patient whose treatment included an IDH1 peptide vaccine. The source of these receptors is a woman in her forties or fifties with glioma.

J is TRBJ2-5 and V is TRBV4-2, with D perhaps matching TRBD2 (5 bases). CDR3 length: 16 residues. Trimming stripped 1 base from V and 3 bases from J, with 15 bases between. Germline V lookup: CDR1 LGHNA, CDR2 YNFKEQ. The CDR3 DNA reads TGTGCCAGCAGCCAAGGACTACCCCACCGTGAAGAGACCCAGTACTTC. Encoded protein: CASSQGLPHREETQYF.

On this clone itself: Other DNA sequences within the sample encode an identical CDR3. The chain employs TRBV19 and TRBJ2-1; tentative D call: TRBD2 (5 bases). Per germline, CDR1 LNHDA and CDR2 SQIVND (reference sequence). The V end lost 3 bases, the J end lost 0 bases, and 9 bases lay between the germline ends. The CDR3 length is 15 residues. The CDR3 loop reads CASSIEGSSYNEQFF. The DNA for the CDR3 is TGTGCCAGTAGTATCGAGGGAAGCTCCTACAATGAGCAGTTCTTC.

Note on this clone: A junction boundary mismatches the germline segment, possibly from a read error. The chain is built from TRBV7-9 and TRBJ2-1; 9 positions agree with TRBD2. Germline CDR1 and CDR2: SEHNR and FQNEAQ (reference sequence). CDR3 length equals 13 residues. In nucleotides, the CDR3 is TGTGCCAGCAGCCTAGCGGGGTGGGATGAGCAGTTCTTC. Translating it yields CASSLAGWDEQFF.

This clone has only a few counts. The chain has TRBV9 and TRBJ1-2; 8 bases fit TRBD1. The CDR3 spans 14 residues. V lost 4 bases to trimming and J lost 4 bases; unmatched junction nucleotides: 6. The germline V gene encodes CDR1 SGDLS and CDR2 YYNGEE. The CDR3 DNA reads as TGTGCCAGCAGCACCTGGACAGGGAGCTATGGCTACACCTTC. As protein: CASSTWTGSYGYTF.

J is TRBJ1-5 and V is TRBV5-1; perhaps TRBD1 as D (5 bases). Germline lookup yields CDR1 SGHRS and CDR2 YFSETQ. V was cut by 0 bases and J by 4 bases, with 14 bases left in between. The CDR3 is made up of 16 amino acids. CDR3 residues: CASSLDGGSMNQPQHF. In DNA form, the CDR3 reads TGCGCCAGCAGCTTGGATGGGGGGTCGATGAATCAGCCCCAGCATTTT. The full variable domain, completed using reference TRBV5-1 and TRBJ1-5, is KAGVTQTPRYLIKTRGQQVTLSCSPISGHRSVSWYQQTPGQGLQFLFEYFSETQRNKGNFPGRFSGRQFSNSRSEMNVSTLELGDSALYLCASSLDGGSMNQPQHFGDGTRLSIL.

This CDR3 is CASKPGGAQYEQFF. The CDR3 DNA is TGTGCCAGTAAACCAGGGGGCGCTCAGTATGAGCAGTTCTTC. V and J are TRBV19 and TRBJ2-1, with 8 bases matching TRBD1. The V gene end was trimmed by 7 bases and the J gene end by 8 bases; junction bases not matched to a gene: 10. There are 14 residues in the CDR3. Germline CDR1 and CDR2: LNHDA and SQIVND (reference sequence).

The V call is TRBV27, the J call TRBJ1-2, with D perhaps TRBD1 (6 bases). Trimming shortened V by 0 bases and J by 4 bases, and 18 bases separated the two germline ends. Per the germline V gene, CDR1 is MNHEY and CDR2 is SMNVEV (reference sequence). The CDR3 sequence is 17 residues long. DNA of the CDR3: TGTGCCAGCAGTTTATCCAACAACCCCAAGGACAGCTATGGCTACACCTTC. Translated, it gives CASSLSNNPKDSYGYTF.

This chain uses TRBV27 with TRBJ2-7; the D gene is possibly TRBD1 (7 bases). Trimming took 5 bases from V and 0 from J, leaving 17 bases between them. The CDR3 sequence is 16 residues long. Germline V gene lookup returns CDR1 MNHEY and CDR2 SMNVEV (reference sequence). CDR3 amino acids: CASSPLRGVFSYEQYF. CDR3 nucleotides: TGTGCCAGCAGTCCCCTCAGGGGGGTCTTCTCCTACGAGCAGTACTTC.

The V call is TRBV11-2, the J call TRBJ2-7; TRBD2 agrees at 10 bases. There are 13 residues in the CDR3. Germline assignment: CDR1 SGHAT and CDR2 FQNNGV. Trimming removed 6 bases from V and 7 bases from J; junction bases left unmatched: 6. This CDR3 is CASRASGGTEQYF. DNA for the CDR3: TGTGCCAGCAGGGCTAGCGGGGGCACGGAGCAGTACTTC. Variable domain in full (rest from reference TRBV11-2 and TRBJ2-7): EAGVAQSPRYKIIEKRQSVAFWCNPISGHATLYWYQQILGQGPKLLIQFQNNGVVDDSQLPKDRFSAERLKGVDSTLKIQPAKLEDSAVYLCASRASGGTEQYFGPGTRLTVT.

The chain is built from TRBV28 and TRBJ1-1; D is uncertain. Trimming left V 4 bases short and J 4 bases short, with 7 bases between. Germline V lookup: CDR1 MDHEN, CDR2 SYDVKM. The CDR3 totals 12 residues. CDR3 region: CASSSGLTEAFF. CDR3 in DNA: TGTGCCAGCAGTTCGGGCCTCACTGAAGCTTTCTTT.

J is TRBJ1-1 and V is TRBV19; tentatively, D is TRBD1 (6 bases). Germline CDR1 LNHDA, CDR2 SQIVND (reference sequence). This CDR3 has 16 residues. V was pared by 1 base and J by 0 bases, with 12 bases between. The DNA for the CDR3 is TGTGCCAGTAGTATAGCCGGAGGACAGTTGAACACTGAAGCTTTCTTT. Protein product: CASSIAGGQLNTEAFF.